This is a list of T cell receptor beta chains from one sample in a study of T cell responses to AZD1222 COVID-19 vaccine. Using immunoSEQ multiplex PCR, the repertoire was profiled, and TCRdb retains in-frame clones only, with some absent. The data hold 150,000 to 200,000 clones, with about 92% observed a single time. The source was peripheral blood, collected 28 days after the second AZD1222 dose. Receptors were obtained from an adult who received the AZD1222 COVID-19 vaccine. The CDR3 runs from the conserved cysteine through the conserved F or W. D genes are given only for firm matches. Not all rows give a size; the values are once, few, many and, for expanded clones, a class.

d_call: -; v_call: TRBV4-3; cdr3_length: 14; j_call: TRBJ2-7; clone_size: -; cdr3_aa: CASSRSATHYEQYF; cdr3_nt: TGCGCCAGCAGCCGTAGCGCGACTCACTACGAGCAGTACTTC
d_call: -; v_call: TRBV5-1; cdr3_length: 16; j_call: TRBJ1-4; clone_size: -; cdr3_aa: CASSLGRVQSHEKLFF; cdr3_nt: TGCGCCAGCAGCCTCGGGAGAGTGCAGAGTCACGAAAAACTGTTTTTT
d_call: -; v_call: TRBV3-1/TRBV3-2; cdr3_length: 14; j_call: TRBJ2-7; clone_size: few; cdr3_aa: CASSQAEFPYEQYF; cdr3_nt: TGTGCCAGCAGCCAAGCGGAGTTCCCCTACGAGCAGTACTTC
d_call: -; v_call: TRBV2; cdr3_length: 14; j_call: TRBJ2-7; clone_size: -; cdr3_aa: CASSESVSNYEQYF; cdr3_nt: TGTGCCAGCAGTGAAAGCGTCAGCAATTACGAGCAGTACTTC
d_call: -; v_call: TRBV6-1; cdr3_length: 15; j_call: TRBJ2-1; clone_size: -; cdr3_aa: CASSEQTQYYNEQFF; cdr3_nt: TGTGCCAGCAGTGAGCAAACACAGTACTACAATGAGCAGTTCTTC
d_call: -; v_call: TRBV7-7; cdr3_length: 13; j_call: TRBJ1-1; clone_size: -; cdr3_aa: CASSLDQRTEAFF; cdr3_nt: TGTGCCAGCAGCTTAGACCAAAGGACTGAAGCTTTCTTT
d_call: -; v_call: TRBV19; cdr3_length: 14; j_call: TRBJ2-3; clone_size: -; cdr3_aa: CASTEGARVDTQYF; cdr3_nt: TGTGCCAGTACGGAGGGGGCGCGTGTAGATACGCAGTATTTT
d_call: -; v_call: TRBV11-2; cdr3_length: 13; j_call: TRBJ1-5; clone_size: -; cdr3_aa: CASSFGVTQPQHF; cdr3_nt: TGTGCCAGCAGCTTCGGGGTTACTCAGCCCCAGCATTTT
d_call: TRBD1; v_call: TRBV30; cdr3_length: 15; j_call: TRBJ1-5; clone_size: -; cdr3_aa: CAWRAGDRENQPQHF; cdr3_nt: TGTGCCTGGAGGGCCGGGGACAGGGAGAATCAGCCCCAGCATTTT
d_call: -; v_call: TRBV5-1; cdr3_length: 18; j_call: TRBJ2-6; clone_size: -; cdr3_aa: CASSIVRGPSSGANVLTF; cdr3_nt: TGCGCCAGCAGCATAGTACGGGGTCCAAGCTCTGGGGCCAACGTCCTGACTTTC
d_call: TRBD1; v_call: TRBV19; cdr3_length: 18; j_call: TRBJ2-3; clone_size: -; cdr3_aa: CASSSGTGVTKSTDTQYF; cdr3_nt: TGTGCCAGTAGCTCAGGGACAGGGGTTACTAAATCAACAGATACGCAGTATTTT
d_call: -; v_call: TRBV7-2; cdr3_length: 16; j_call: TRBJ1-2; clone_size: -; cdr3_aa: CASSLELTLANYGYTF; cdr3_nt: TGTGCCAGCAGCTTAGAACTTACTCTCGCTAACTATGGCTACACCTTC
d_call: -; v_call: TRBV18; cdr3_length: 15; j_call: TRBJ2-5; clone_size: -; cdr3_aa: CASSPRGLSQETQYF; cdr3_nt: TGTGCCAGCTCACCACGGGGACTTTCCCAAGAGACCCAGTACTTC
d_call: TRBD2; v_call: TRBV9; cdr3_length: 16; j_call: TRBJ2-5; clone_size: -; cdr3_aa: CASSVGLAGAQETQYF; cdr3_nt: TGTGCCAGCAGCGTAGGACTAGCGGGGGCCCAAGAGACCCAGTACTTC
d_call: -; v_call: TRBV7-6; cdr3_length: 17; j_call: TRBJ2-5; clone_size: once; cdr3_aa: CASSTLGGGGSTETQYF; cdr3_nt: TGTGCCAGCAGCACCCTGGGGGGCGGGGGTTCGACAGAGACCCAGTACTTC
d_call: -; v_call: TRBV6-5; cdr3_length: 14; j_call: TRBJ2-3; clone_size: -; cdr3_aa: CASMRGGGTDTQYF; cdr3_nt: TGTGCCAGCATGAGGGGGGGCGGCACAGATACGCAGTATTTT
d_call: TRBD1; v_call: TRBV19; cdr3_length: 13; j_call: TRBJ2-3; clone_size: once; cdr3_aa: CASSWNRGDTQYF; cdr3_nt: TGTGCCAGTAGCTGGAACAGGGGAGATACGCAGTATTTT
d_call: -; v_call: TRBV7-2; cdr3_length: 16; j_call: TRBJ2-4; clone_size: once; cdr3_aa: CASSLADGLAKNIQYF; cdr3_nt: TGTGCCAGCAGCTTAGCGGACGGATTAGCCAAAAACATTCAGTACTTC
d_call: TRBD2; v_call: TRBV3-1/TRBV3-2; cdr3_length: 18; j_call: TRBJ2-1; clone_size: -; cdr3_aa: CASSQEVASGGAYNEQFF; cdr3_nt: TGTGCCAGCAGCCAAGAGGTGGCTAGCGGGGGGGCGTACAATGAGCAGTTCTTC
d_call: -; v_call: TRBV5-1; cdr3_length: 11; j_call: TRBJ2-7; clone_size: -; cdr3_aa: CASSFYGEQYF; cdr3_nt: TGCGCCAGCAGCTTCTACGGCGAGCAGTACTTC
d_call: -; v_call: TRBV7-3; cdr3_length: 14; j_call: TRBJ2-3; clone_size: -; cdr3_aa: CASSLMGGTDTQYF; cdr3_nt: TGTGCCAGCAGCTTAATGGGAGGTACAGATACGCAGTATTTT
d_call: TRBD1; v_call: TRBV5-5; cdr3_length: 16; j_call: TRBJ2-7; clone_size: -; cdr3_aa: CASSISPGQGVYEQYF; cdr3_nt: TGTGCCAGCAGCATATCTCCGGGACAGGGTGTCTACGAGCAGTACTTC
d_call: TRBD1; v_call: TRBV4-3; cdr3_length: 17; j_call: TRBJ1-1; clone_size: once; cdr3_aa: CASSQGPPGQKNTEAFF; cdr3_nt: TGCGCCAGCAGCCAAGGACCACCGGGACAGAAGAACACTGAAGCTTTCTTT
d_call: TRBD1; v_call: TRBV28; cdr3_length: 13; j_call: TRBJ1-6; clone_size: -; cdr3_aa: CASSSDRVSPLHF; cdr3_nt: TGTGCCAGCAGTTCAGACAGGGTTTCACCCCTCCACTTT
d_call: TRBD1; v_call: TRBV19; cdr3_length: 14; j_call: TRBJ2-3; clone_size: -; cdr3_aa: CASRTGQSTDTQYF; cdr3_nt: TGTGCCAGTAGAACGGGACAGAGCACAGATACGCAGTATTTT
d_call: -; v_call: TRBV30; cdr3_length: 13; j_call: TRBJ1-5; clone_size: -; cdr3_aa: CAWSSGDLQPQHF; cdr3_nt: TGTGCCTGGAGTTCAGGGGATCTTCAGCCCCAGCATTTT
d_call: -; v_call: TRBV5-1; cdr3_length: 15; j_call: TRBJ1-1; clone_size: -; cdr3_aa: CASSLASSRPAEAFF; cdr3_nt: TGCGCCAGCAGCTTGGCATCTTCCAGGCCGGCTGAAGCTTTCTTT
d_call: -; v_call: TRBV25-1; cdr3_length: 17; j_call: TRBJ2-4; clone_size: -; cdr3_aa: CASSEGGTELAKNIQYF; cdr3_nt: TGTGCCAGCAGTGAAGGGGGGACAGAACTAGCCAAAAACATTCAGTACTTC
d_call: -; v_call: TRBV12-3/TRBV12-4; cdr3_length: 13; j_call: TRBJ2-7; clone_size: -; cdr3_aa: CASSLRAGYEQYF; cdr3_nt: TGTGCCAGCAGTTTAAGGGCTGGGTACGAGCAGTACTTC
d_call: -; v_call: TRBV9; cdr3_length: 15; j_call: TRBJ2-1; clone_size: -; cdr3_aa: CASSVGVAPYNEQFF; cdr3_nt: TGTGCCAGCAGCGTAGGAGTCGCGCCCTACAATGAGCAGTTCTTC
d_call: -; v_call: TRBV4-2; cdr3_length: 17; j_call: TRBJ2-3; clone_size: -; cdr3_aa: CASSQDGPPRRTDTQYF; cdr3_nt: TGTGCCAGCAGCCAAGATGGGCCCCCAAGGCGCACAGATACGCAGTATTTT
d_call: TRBD1; v_call: TRBV9; cdr3_length: 15; j_call: TRBJ2-3; clone_size: few; cdr3_aa: CASSAGTGGTDTQYF; cdr3_nt: TGTGCCAGCAGCGCCGGGACAGGGGGTACAGATACGCAGTATTTT
d_call: -; v_call: TRBV11-3; cdr3_length: 17; j_call: TRBJ1-5; clone_size: -; cdr3_aa: CASRNHRDGHSNQPQHF; cdr3_nt: TGTGCCAGCAGAAACCACCGGGACGGCCATAGCAATCAGCCCCAGCATTTT
d_call: -; v_call: TRBV7-9; cdr3_length: 15; j_call: TRBJ2-1; clone_size: -; cdr3_aa: CASSSGQSSYNEQFF; cdr3_nt: TGTGCCAGCAGCTCAGGACAGAGTTCCTACAATGAGCAGTTCTTC
d_call: TRBD1; v_call: TRBV5-5; cdr3_length: 15; j_call: TRBJ1-1; clone_size: -; cdr3_aa: CASSFGAPGGTEAFF; cdr3_nt: TGTGCCAGCAGCTTCGGAGCGCCAGGGGGCACTGAAGCTTTCTTT
d_call: -; v_call: TRBV19; cdr3_length: 15; j_call: TRBJ2-3; clone_size: -; cdr3_aa: CASSMRRRGTDTQYF; cdr3_nt: TGTGCCAGTAGTATGAGGCGGCGGGGCACAGATACGCAGTATTTT
d_call: TRBD1; v_call: TRBV2; cdr3_length: 14; j_call: TRBJ1-5; clone_size: -; cdr3_aa: CASSEDRGNQPQHF; cdr3_nt: TGTGCCAGCAGTGAGGACAGGGGGAATCAGCCCCAGCATTTT
d_call: TRBD2; v_call: TRBV18; cdr3_length: 16; j_call: TRBJ2-2; clone_size: once; cdr3_aa: CASSQSTSGRARELFF; cdr3_nt: TGTGCCAGCTCACAGTCGACTAGCGGGAGGGCCCGGGAGCTGTTTTTT
d_call: -; v_call: TRBV3-1/TRBV3-2; cdr3_length: 15; j_call: TRBJ2-3; clone_size: -; cdr3_aa: CASSSREGVTDTQYF; cdr3_nt: TGTGCCAGCAGCTCCCGTGAAGGGGTCACAGATACGCAGTATTTT
d_call: -; v_call: TRBV21-1; cdr3_length: 14; j_call: TRBJ2-1; clone_size: -; cdr3_aa: CASSSGTSTSEQFF; cdr3_nt: TGTGCCAGCAGTTCCGGGACTAGTACCTCTGAGCAGTTCTTC
d_call: -; v_call: TRBV3-1/TRBV3-2; cdr3_length: 15; j_call: TRBJ2-1; clone_size: -; cdr3_aa: CASSQDSGRSNEQFF; cdr3_nt: TGTGCCAGCAGCCAAGACTCCGGGAGATCCAATGAGCAGTTCTTC
d_call: -; v_call: TRBV28; cdr3_length: 17; j_call: TRBJ1-5; clone_size: -; cdr3_aa: CASSFPELVGGDQPQHF; cdr3_nt: TGTGCCAGCAGTTTCCCAGAATTGGTGGGGGGCGATCAGCCCCAGCATTTT
d_call: -; v_call: TRBV2; cdr3_length: 15; j_call: TRBJ1-6; clone_size: -; cdr3_aa: CASSGGRGENSPLHF; cdr3_nt: TGTGCCAGCAGTGGCGGTCGCGGAGAGAATTCACCCCTCCACTTT
d_call: -; v_call: TRBV9; cdr3_length: 15; j_call: TRBJ2-5; clone_size: -; cdr3_aa: CASSIGLSPQETQYF; cdr3_nt: TGTGCCAGCAGCATCGGACTTTCCCCCCAAGAGACCCAGTACTTC
d_call: -; v_call: TRBV28; cdr3_length: 13; j_call: TRBJ1-5; clone_size: -; cdr3_aa: CASVQGPNQPQHF; cdr3_nt: TGTGCCAGCGTACAGGGTCCCAATCAGCCCCAGCATTTT
d_call: -; v_call: TRBV5-1; cdr3_length: 13; j_call: TRBJ1-5; clone_size: -; cdr3_aa: CASSLGRNQPQHF; cdr3_nt: TGCGCCAGCAGCTTGGGGCGCAATCAGCCCCAGCATTTT